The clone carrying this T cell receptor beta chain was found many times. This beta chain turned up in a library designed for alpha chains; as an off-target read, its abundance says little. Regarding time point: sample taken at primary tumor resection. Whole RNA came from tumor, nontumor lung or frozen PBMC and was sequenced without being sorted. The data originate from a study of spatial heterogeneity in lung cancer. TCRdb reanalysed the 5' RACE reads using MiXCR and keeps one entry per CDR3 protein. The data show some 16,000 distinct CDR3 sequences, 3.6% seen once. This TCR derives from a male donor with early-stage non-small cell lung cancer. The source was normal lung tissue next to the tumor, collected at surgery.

The chain's CDR3 is CSVGTGVNQGANVLTF. As DNA, the CDR3 is TGCAGCGTTGGAACAGGGGTAAACCAGGGGGCCAACGTCCTGACTTTC. The V and J genes are TRBV29-1 and TRBJ2-6; 7 nucleotides align to TRBD1. With V trimmed by 4 bases and J by 4 bases, 10 bases remained unmatched. The CDR3 is made up of 16 amino acids. Germline V gene data show CDR1 as SQVTM and CDR2 as ANQGSEA.